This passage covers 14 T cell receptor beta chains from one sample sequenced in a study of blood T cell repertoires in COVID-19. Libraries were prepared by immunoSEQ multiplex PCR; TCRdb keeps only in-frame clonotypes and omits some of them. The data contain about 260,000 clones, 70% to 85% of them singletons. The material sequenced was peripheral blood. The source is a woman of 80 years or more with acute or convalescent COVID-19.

The CDR3 loop reads CASSSTRSVTEAFF. CDR3 DNA sequence: TGTGCCAGCAGCTCCACGCGCAGCGTCACTGAAGCTTTCTTT. This chain joins TRBV7-2 and TRBJ1-1; D not resolved. Trimming took 4 bases from V and 4 from J, leaving 13 bases between them. Germline CDR1 SGHTA, CDR2 FQGNSA. The CDR3 contains 14 residues.

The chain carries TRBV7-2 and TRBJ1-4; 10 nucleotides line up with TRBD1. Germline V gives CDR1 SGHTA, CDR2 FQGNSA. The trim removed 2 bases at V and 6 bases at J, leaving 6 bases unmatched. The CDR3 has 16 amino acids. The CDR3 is CASSLTPGQGHEKLFF. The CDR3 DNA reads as TGTGCCAGCAGCTTAACACCGGGACAGGGGCATGAAAAACTGTTTTTT.

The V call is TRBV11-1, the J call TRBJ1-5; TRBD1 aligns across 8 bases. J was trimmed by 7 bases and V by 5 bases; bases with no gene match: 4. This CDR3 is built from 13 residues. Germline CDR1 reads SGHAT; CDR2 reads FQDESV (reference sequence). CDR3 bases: TGTGCCAGCAGCCAGGACAGGGAACAGCCCCAGCATTTT. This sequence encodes CASSQDREQPQHF.

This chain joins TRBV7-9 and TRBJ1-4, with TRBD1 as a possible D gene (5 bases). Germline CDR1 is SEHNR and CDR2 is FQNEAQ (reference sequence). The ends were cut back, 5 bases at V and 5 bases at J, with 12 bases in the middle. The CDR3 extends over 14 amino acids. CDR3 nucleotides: TGTGCCAGCAGCAGGACATCCGGGAATGAAAAACTGTTTTTT. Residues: CASSRTSGNEKLFF. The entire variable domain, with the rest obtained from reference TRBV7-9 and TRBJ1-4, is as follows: DTGVSQNPRHKITKRGQNVTFRCDPISEHNRLYWYRQTLGQGPEFLTYFQNEAQLEKSRLLSDRFSAERPKGSFSTLEIQRTEQGDSAMYLCASSRTSGNEKLFFGSGTQLSVL.

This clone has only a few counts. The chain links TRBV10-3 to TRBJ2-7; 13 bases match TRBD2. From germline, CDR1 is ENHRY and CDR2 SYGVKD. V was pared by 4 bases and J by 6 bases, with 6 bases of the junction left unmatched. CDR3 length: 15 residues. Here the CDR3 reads CAISATSGRASEQYF. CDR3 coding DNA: TGTGCCATCAGTGCCACTAGCGGGAGGGCCTCCGAGCAGTACTTC.

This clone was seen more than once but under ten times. CDR3 coding DNA: TGTGCCAGCAGCCGAACTCGGGGGACAGATGAAGCTTTCTTT. It is translated as CASSRTRGTDEAFF. This sequence joins TRBV3-1 (or the pseudogene TRBV3-2) and TRBJ1-1, with 7 bases matching TRBD1. Trimming took 4 bases from V and 7 from J; bases not matched to a gene: 9. The CDR3 consists of 14 residues. Germline assignment: CDR1 LGHDT and CDR2 YNNKEL (reference sequence).

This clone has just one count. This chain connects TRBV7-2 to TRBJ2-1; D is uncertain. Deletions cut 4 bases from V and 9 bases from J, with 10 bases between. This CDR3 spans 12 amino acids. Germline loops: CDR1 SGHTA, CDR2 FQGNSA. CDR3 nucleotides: TGTGCCAGCAGCTATCTTGCGATTGAGCAGTTCTTC. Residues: CASSYLAIEQFF.

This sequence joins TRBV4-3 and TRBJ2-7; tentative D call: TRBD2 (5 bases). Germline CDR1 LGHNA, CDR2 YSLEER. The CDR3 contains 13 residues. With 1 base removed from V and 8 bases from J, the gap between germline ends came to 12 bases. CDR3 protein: CASSQVEGLKQYF. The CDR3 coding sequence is TGCGCCAGCAGCCAAGTCGAGGGATTAAAGCAGTACTTC.

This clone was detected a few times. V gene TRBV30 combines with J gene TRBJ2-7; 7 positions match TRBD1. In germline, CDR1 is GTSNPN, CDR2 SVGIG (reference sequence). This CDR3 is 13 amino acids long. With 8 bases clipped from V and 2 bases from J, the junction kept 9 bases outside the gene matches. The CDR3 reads CAGKDRFTYEQYF. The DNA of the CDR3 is TGTGCCGGGAAGGACAGGTTCACCTACGAGCAGTACTTC.

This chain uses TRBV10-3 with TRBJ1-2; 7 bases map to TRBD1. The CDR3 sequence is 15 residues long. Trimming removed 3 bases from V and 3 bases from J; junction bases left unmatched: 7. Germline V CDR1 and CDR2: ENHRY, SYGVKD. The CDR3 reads CAISDGQGVDYGYTF. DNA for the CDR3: TGTGCCATCAGTGATGGGCAGGGGGTCGACTATGGCTACACCTTC.

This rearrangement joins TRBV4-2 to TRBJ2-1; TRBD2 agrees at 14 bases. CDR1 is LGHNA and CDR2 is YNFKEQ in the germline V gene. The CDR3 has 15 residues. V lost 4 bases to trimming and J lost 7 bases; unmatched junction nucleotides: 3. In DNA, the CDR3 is TGTGCCAGCAGCCTTGGACTAGCGGGGGGAAATGAGCAGTTCTTC. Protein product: CASSLGLAGGNEQFF.

The CDR3 DNA reads TGCGCCAGCAGCTTAACCGGGACAGTGAACACTGAAGCTTTCTTT. Residues: CASSLTGTVNTEAFF. The chain joins TRBV5-1 to TRBJ1-1; 7 bases agree with TRBD1. In germline, CDR1 is SGHRS, CDR2 YFSETQ. CDR3 length: 15 residues. V trimming: 2 bases; J trimming: 0 bases; junction bases outside the gene matches: 4.

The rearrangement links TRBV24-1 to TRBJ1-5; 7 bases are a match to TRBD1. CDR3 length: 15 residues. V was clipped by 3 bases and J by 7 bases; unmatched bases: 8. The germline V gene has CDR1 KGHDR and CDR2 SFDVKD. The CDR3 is CATSDNRGGIQPQHF. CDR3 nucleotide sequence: TGTGCCACCAGTGATAACAGGGGTGGGATCCAGCCCCAGCATTTT.

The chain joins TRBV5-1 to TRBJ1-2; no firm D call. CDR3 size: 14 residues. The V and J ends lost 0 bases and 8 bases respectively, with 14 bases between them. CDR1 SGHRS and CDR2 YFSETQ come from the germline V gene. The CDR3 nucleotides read TGCGCCAGCAGCTTGGAGCGGAGAGGGCTGGGCTACACCTTC. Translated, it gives CASSLERRGLGYTF.